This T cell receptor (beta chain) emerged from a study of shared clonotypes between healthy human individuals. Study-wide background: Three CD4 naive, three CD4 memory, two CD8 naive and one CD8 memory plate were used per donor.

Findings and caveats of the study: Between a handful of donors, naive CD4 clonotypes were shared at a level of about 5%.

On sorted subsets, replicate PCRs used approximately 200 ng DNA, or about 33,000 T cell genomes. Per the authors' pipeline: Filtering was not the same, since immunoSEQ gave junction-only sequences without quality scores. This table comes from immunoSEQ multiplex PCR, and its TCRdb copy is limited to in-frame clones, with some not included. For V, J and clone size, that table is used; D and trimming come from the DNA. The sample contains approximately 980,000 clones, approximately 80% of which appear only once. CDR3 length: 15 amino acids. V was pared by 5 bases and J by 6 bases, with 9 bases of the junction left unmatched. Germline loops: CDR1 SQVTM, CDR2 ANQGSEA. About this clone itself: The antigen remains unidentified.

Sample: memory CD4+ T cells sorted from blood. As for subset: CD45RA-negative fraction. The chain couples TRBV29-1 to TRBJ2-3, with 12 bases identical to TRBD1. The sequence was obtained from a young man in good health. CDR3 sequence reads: CSVTPGQGATDTQYF. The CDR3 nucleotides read TGCAGCGTTACACCGGGACAGGGGGCGACCGATACGCAGTATTTT.